This TCR beta chain derives from a study of blood T cells in healthy people across ages (dated by TCRdb to between 2014 and 2016). In terms of the full investigation: In model experiments, template switching captured roughly one uniquely barcoded TCR beta cDNA molecule for every two T cells. Two additional independent replicas of 1 million unique cDNA reads from the same blood draw were analyzed for two donors (one aged 18 to 29 and one aged 80 or older). To avoid experimental bias, donors of different ages were distributed randomly across sequencing lanes. Four age groups were formed from the donors: young (average approximately 15 years), middle-aged (approximately 39), aged (62) and long-lived (less than 85). Using deep sequencing normalized with unique cDNA molecular identifiers, the study measured how TCR beta repertoire diversity changes with age.

The donors were 40 or so Caucasian individuals from Russia, aged roughly 6 to 100 years, who were systemically healthy. Approximately 9.7 milliliters of peripheral blood were drawn from each donor into EDTA-treated Vacutainer tubes. Ficoll-Paque density-gradient centrifugation was used to isolate PBMCs, with at least 7 million obtained per sample. Trizol reagent was used to extract total RNA from the PBMCs, yielding at least 5.5 micrograms per sample. For every donor, flow cytometry on a PBMC aliquot measured the percentage of naive CD45RAhigh/CD27high T cells. The protocol used for the library was 5' RACE. Sequencing used an Illumina HiSeq 2500. A second PCR of about 6 to 12 cycles was run with a J-beta primer mix and a sample-barcoded 5' primer. A template-switch 5' adaptor carrying 12 random nucleotides introduced a unique molecular identifier onto each TCR beta cDNA molecule. Each sample yielded at least 2.5 million CDR3-containing paired-end reads. First-strand cDNA was synthesized from all RNA with the Mint cDNA synthesis kit, primed by a TRBC-specific oligonucleotide. All cDNA was treated with uracil-DNA glycosylase and then went through a first 18-cycle PCR with the universal primers M1SS and BC2_uni_R. Processing in the source paper ran as follows. For normalization, 1 million high-quality reads, each with a distinct molecular identifier, were randomly selected from each sample. Instead of being binned into consensus sequences, reads that shared molecular identifiers were thrown out. CDR3 identification, clonotype clustering and error correction used MiTCR with a Q25 quality threshold and the strictest error-elimination algorithm. A nonparametric unseen species model using Euler transformation provided a lower-bound estimate of total TCR beta diversity. The raw public data were reprocessed by TCRdb itself: fastp quality trimming at Q25, MiXCR clonotype calling, in-frame beta chains only. Rows are unified per CDR3 protein, each entry keeping the most common DNA and genes. What appears here as the V and J calls and clone size reflects TCRdb's work, not the paper's. This sample comprises hundreds of thousands of distinct CDR3 sequences, around a fifth of them detected only once. The ten largest account for 3% to 4.5% of the sample.

This clonotype was observed many times. Which antigen it targets is not known. One base away there is no much larger clone; base qualities are not given. Overall study results and their limits: Because profiling used bulk unsorted PBMCs, naive and antigen-experienced compartments could not be compared conclusively. The long-lived group showed more naive CD4+ T cells, fewer expanded clones and increased TCR diversity than the aged group, suggesting age selection. Donor CMV infection status was unknown, potentially confounding age-related changes in expanded clonotypes. As age increased, observed TCR beta diversity per million T cells dropped in a roughly linear way, and a significant reduction was already evident by age roughly 40. The percentage of naive T cells measured by flow cytometry correlated strongly with observed TCR beta diversity. Estimates of total diversity based on one million sequenced T cells were regarded as lower bounds and as underestimates.

V gives up 2 bases and J gives up 4 bases, and the segment between their germline ends measures 2 bases. The CDR3 holds 11 amino acids from the cysteine to the phenylalanine. Only the CDR3 part of the read is kept: 33 bases, read in frame from the first base. The source material was blood. This clonotype was obtained from a man between 70 and 80 years old in good health. The receptor chain draws on TRBV12-3 or TRBV12-4 and TRBJ2-5, with the D gene not confidently named. The DNA reads TGTGCCAGCAGTTTACGAGAGACCCAGTACTTC. Its amino acids are CASSLRETQYF.